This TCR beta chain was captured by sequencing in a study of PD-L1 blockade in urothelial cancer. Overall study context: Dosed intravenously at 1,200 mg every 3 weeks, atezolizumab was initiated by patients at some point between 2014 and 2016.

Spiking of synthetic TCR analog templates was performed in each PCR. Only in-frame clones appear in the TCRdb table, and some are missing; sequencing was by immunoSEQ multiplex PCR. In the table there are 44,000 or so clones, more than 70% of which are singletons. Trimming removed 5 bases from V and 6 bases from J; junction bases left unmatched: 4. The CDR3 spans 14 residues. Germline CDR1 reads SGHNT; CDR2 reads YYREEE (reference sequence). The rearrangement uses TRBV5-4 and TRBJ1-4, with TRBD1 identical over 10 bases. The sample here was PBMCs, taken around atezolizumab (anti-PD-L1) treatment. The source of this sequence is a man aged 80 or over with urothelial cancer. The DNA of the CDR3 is TGTGCCAGCAGTTCCGGGACAGGGGATGAAAAACTGTTTTTT. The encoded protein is CASSSGTGDEKLFF.